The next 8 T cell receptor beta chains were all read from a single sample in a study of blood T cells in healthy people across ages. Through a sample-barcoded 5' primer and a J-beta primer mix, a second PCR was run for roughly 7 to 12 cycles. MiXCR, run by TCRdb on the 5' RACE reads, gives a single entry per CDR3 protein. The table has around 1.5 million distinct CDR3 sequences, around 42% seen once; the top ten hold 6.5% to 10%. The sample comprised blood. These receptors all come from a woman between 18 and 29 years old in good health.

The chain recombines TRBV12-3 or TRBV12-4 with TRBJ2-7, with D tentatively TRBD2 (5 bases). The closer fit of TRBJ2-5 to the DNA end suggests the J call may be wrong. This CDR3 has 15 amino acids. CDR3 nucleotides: TGTGCCAGCAGTTTCTCTCGGTCCGGGGTGCAGACCCAGTACTTC. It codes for CASSFSRSGVQTQYF.

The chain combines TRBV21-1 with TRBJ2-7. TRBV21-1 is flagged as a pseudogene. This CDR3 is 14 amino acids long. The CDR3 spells CASSKALVSYEQYF. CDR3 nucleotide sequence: TGTGCCAGCAGCAAGGCGCTAGTCTCCTACGAGCAGTACTTC.

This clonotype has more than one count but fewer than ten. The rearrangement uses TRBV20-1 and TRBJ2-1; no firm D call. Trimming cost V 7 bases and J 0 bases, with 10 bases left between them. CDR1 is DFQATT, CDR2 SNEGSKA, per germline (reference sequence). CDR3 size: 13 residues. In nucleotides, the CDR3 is TGCAGTGAGGTGGGCAGCTCCTACAATGAGCAGTTCTTC. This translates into CSEVGSSYNEQFF.

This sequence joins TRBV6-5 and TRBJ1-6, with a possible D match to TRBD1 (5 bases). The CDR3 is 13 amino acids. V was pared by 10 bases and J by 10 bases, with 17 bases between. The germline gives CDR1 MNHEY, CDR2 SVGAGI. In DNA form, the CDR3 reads TGTGCCACCGGAGGGGTTCCGGGATCACCCCTCCACTTT. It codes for CATGGVPGSPLHF.

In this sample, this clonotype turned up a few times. CDR3 DNA: TGTGCCAGCAGAACGACCGTGACCGGGGAGCTGTTTTTT. Its translation is CASRTTVTGELFF. V is TRBV6-5 and J is TRBJ2-2; D ambiguous. CDR1 and CDR2 from the germline V gene are MNHEY and SVGAGI. The CDR3 length is 13 residues. V was clipped by 6 bases and J by 5 bases, with 10 bases between them.

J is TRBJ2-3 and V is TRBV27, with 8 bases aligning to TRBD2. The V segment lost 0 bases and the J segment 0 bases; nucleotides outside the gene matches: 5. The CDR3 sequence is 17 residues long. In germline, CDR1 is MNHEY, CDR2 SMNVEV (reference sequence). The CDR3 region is CASSLSGAGGSTDTQYF. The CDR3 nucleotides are TGTGCCAGCAGTTTATCGGGGGCGGGGGGAAGCACAGATACGCAGTATTTT.

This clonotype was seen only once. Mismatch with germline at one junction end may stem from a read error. The CDR3 sequence: CTSSYGRTIGGGYTF. The CDR3 bases are TGTACCAGCAGTTACGGAAGGACAATCGGAGGTGGCTACACCTTC. V usage is TRBV6-2 or TRBV6-3 and J usage is TRBJ1-2; TRBD1 might be the D (5 bases). This CDR3 spans 15 amino acids. CDR1 is MNHEY, CDR2 SVGEGT, per germline.

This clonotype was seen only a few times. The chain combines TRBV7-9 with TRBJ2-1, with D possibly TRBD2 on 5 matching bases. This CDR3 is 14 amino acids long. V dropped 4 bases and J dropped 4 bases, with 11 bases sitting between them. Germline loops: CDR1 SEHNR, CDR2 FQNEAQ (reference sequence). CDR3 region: CASSSRTDYNEQFF. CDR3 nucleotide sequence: TGTGCCAGCAGCTCCAGGACTGATTACAATGAGCAGTTCTTC.